This T cell receptor beta chain was identified in a study of technical replicates of blood from a handful of donors. The method was immunoSEQ multiplex PCR; TCRdb's version includes in-frame clones alone and lacks a portion of them. This table has approximately 75,000 clones, roughly 95% appearing once. The CDR3 loop spans 14 amino acids. Germline V gives CDR1 LNHDA, CDR2 SQIVND (reference sequence). This clone was detected once. A junction end diverges from the germline sequence, so it may reflect a read error. This chain uses TRBV19 with TRBJ2-3; the match to TRBD2 covers 8 bases. The receptor comes from a human donor in good health. Sequencing used T cells isolated from PBMCs. For the CDR3, the DNA is TGTGCCAGTAGTATAAGCGGGAGCATAGATACGCAGTATTTT. Encoded protein: CASSISGSIDTQYF.